The text below deals with one TCR beta chain. The V end lost 6 bases, the J end lost 4 bases, and 19 bases lay between the germline ends. The CDR3 covers 16 residues. Germline V CDR1 and CDR2: LNHDA, SQIVND (reference sequence). Sequencing used immunoSEQ multiplex PCR; TCRdb keeps in-frame clones, though not all of them. The data hold 200,000 to 250,000 clones, with nearly 90% observed a single time. This entry comes from a study of blood T cell repertoires in COVID-19. This clonotype originated in a man aged 25-40 years who had recovered from COVID-19. What was sequenced was PBMCs or T cells enriched from blood (not recorded which). The chain has TRBV19 and TRBJ1-3; D is perhaps TRBD1 (5 bases). The CDR3 DNA is TGTGCCAGTAGCACAACGATTCAGGGCTCCGGAAACACCATATATTTT. Encoded protein: CASSTTIQGSGNTIYF.